The 25 T cell receptor beta chains in this list originate from one sample, sequenced in a study of radiotherapy plus CTLA-4 blockade in lung cancer. Produced via immunoSEQ multiplex PCR; TCRdb's table is partial and in-frame only. The table has around 80,000 clones, just under 75% seen once. The sample was peripheral blood, taken from a patient treated with radiotherapy plus ipilimumab. The receptors stem from a human donor with non-small cell lung cancer whose response to radiotherapy plus ipilimumab could not be evaluated.

This chain links TRBV18 with TRBJ2-4; 7 nucleotides line up with TRBD1. With V trimmed by 5 bases and J by 1 base, 8 bases remained unmatched. Germline CDR1 is KGHSH and CDR2 is LQKENI. The CDR3 spans 16 residues. CDR3 residues: CASSGQGGAAKNIQYF. The CDR3 DNA reads TGTGCCAGCTCAGGACAAGGGGGCGCCGCCAAAAACATTCAGTACTTC.

The chain uses TRBV5-4 and TRBJ2-5, with D perhaps matching TRBD2 (6 bases). TRBJ2-7 matches the DNA end more closely, so the J call is doubtful. Germline CDR1 and CDR2: SGHNT and YYREEE (reference sequence). There are 15 residues in the CDR3. The CDR3 sequence is CASSLGSGSRYEQYF. The CDR3 DNA is TGTGCCAGCAGCTTGGGATCCGGGAGTCGGTACGAGCAGTACTTC.

V gene TRBV19 combines with J gene TRBJ2-7, with 8 bases matching TRBD1. This CDR3 spans 15 amino acids. J gave up 5 bases and V 6 bases, and 12 bases lay outside the gene matches. In germline, CDR1 is LNHDA, CDR2 SQIVND (reference sequence). CDR3 nucleotide sequence: TGTGCCAGTAGGATTTCGACAGGGGAATCCGACGAGCAGTACTTC. It is translated as CASRISTGESDEQYF.

The chain joins TRBV30 to TRBJ1-6; D is perhaps TRBD1 (6 bases). The V end was cut by 3 bases, the J end by 0 bases, with 12 bases between. CDR3 size: 16 residues. Germline CDR1 and CDR2: GTSNPN and SVGIG (reference sequence). CDR3 DNA sequence: TGTGCCTGGAGGCACACAGGGAGCTCCTATAATTCACCCCTCCACTTT. Its protein is CAWRHTGSSYNSPLHF.

This chain uses TRBV7-8 with TRBJ2-3, with TRBD2 matching over 11 bases. Germline V lookup: CDR1 SGHVS, CDR2 FQNEAQ. The junction had 7 bases not matched to a gene; V was cut back by 5 bases and J by 0 bases. The CDR3 spans 17 residues. Here the CDR3 DNA reads TGTGCCAGCAGCACCCGTACTAGCGGGGGTAGCACAGATACGCAGTATTTT. Amino acids: CASSTRTSGGSTDTQYF.

V usage is TRBV10-1 and J usage is TRBJ1-2, with D perhaps matching TRBD1 (5 bases). The CDR3 spans 15 residues. Per the germline V gene, CDR1 is WNHNN and CDR2 is SYGVQD (reference sequence). Trimming pared 5 bases from V and 5 bases from J, leaving 18 bases between. The CDR3 DNA reads TGCGCCAGCAGTCCGAAGGTAGGGGCGAGATATGGCTACACCTTC. Translating it yields CASSPKVGARYGYTF.

The chain couples TRBV7-9 to TRBJ2-1; 12 bases match TRBD2. Germline lookup yields CDR1 SEHNR and CDR2 FQNEAQ (reference sequence). Unmatched junction bases numbered 8, after V lost 5 bases and J lost 6 bases. The CDR3 runs 16 residues. For the CDR3, the DNA is TGTGCCAGCAGCACGGGACTAGCGGGTAAAGCCAATGAGCAGTTCTTC. Translated: CASSTGLAGKANEQFF.

This chain connects TRBV29-1 to TRBJ2-7, with D perhaps TRBD1 (6 bases). Trimming removed 3 bases at V and 3 bases at J, with 21 bases between. CDR1 SQVTM and CDR2 ANQGSEA come from the germline V gene. The CDR3 has 16 amino acids. The chain's CDR3 is CSVDGAGVTLGYEQYF. The DNA of the CDR3 is TGCAGCGTTGATGGGGCAGGGGTTACTTTAGGCTACGAGCAGTACTTC.

Only a few counts were recorded for this clone. V and J are TRBV5-1 and TRBJ2-3, with 9 bases matching TRBD2. After removal of 0 bases from V and 0 bases from J, the junction contained 5 bases not matched to a gene. The CDR3 sequence is 17 residues long. The germline gives CDR1 SGHRS, CDR2 YFSETQ. In nucleotides, the CDR3 is TGCGCCAGCAGCTTGGCCTTACTAGCGGGTAGCACAGATACGCAGTATTTT. Protein: CASSLALLAGSTDTQYF.

The chain uses TRBV4-1 and TRBJ2-3; 11 nucleotides line up with TRBD2. Looked up from germline, CDR1 is MGHRA and CDR2 is YSYEKL. This CDR3 is 16 amino acids long. The ends lost 2 bases at V and 2 bases at J; junction bases unmatched: 3. CDR3 sequence reads: CASSQKTSGTTDTQYF. The CDR3 DNA sequence: TGCGCCAGCAGCCAAAAGACTAGCGGGACCACAGATACGCAGTATTTT.

The J gene is TRBJ1-6, the V gene TRBV5-6; 11 bases fit TRBD1. The V and J ends lost 0 bases and 9 bases, in that order; junction bases with no gene match: 2. This CDR3 spans 15 amino acids. The germline V gene encodes CDR1 SGHDT and CDR2 YYEEEE. CDR3 in DNA: TGTGCCAGCAGCTTGGTGGGACAGGGGGTTTCACCCCTCCACTTT. This encodes CASSLVGQGVSPLHF.

The chain carries TRBV5-8 and TRBJ2-3; TRBD2 agrees at 14 bases. The CDR3 loop spans 16 amino acids. CDR1 is SGHTS and CDR2 is YDEGEE in the germline V gene. Germline trimming cut 4 bases from V and 7 bases from J; bases unmatched to any gene: 8. The DNA of the CDR3 is TGTGCCAGCAGCGCTGGACTAGCGGGAGGCCGGTATACGCAGTATTTT. Translating it yields CASSAGLAGGRYTQYF.

The CDR3 nucleotides read TGTGCCAGCAGCTTACGGGGACACTTCTACGAGCAGTACTTC. Amino acid sequence: CASSLRGHFYEQYF. The V and J genes are TRBV13 and TRBJ2-7; TRBD1 is a possible D gene (6 bases). V was shortened by 2 bases and J by 3 bases, with 11 bases between the two germline ends. The CDR3 length is 14 residues. Germline-derived CDR1 and CDR2 are PRHDT and FYEKMQ (reference sequence). The variable domain in full, completed from reference TRBV13 and TRBJ2-7, reads AAGVIQSPRHLIKEKRETATLKCYPIPRHDTVYWYQQGPGQDPQFLISFYEKMQSDKGSIPDRFSAQQFSDYHSELNMSSLELGDSALYFCASSLRGHFYEQYFGPGTRLTVT.

This chain uses TRBV10-3 with TRBJ1-2, with D possibly matching TRBD1 (6 bases). V gave up 3 bases and J gave up 3 bases, with 11 bases separating them. The CDR3 sequence is 14 residues long. Germline lookup yields CDR1 ENHRY and CDR2 SYGVKD. In DNA form, the CDR3 reads TGTGCCATCAGTGACGTACCAGGGGACTATGGCTACACCTTC. Translation gives CAISDVPGDYGYTF.

This chain connects TRBV5-5 to TRBJ1-1; weak D call: TRBD1 (6 bases). The CDR3 runs to 14 residues. V lost 5 bases and J 1 base, leaving 12 bases between the germline ends. CDR1 and CDR2 (germline): SGHKS, YYEKEE (reference sequence). The chain's CDR3 is CASSPLQGNTEAFF. CDR3 nucleotides: TGTGCCAGCAGTCCGCTACAGGGGAACACTGAAGCTTTCTTT.

The chain links TRBV5-1 to TRBJ2-1, with 16 bases lining up with TRBD2. This CDR3 comprises 14 residues. Per germline, CDR1 SGHRS and CDR2 YFSETQ. V gave up 4 bases and J gave up 15 bases; unmatched junction bases: 7. CDR3 bases: TGCGCCAGCAGCATCGGGACTAGCGGGGGGGCGGGGTTCTTC. Amino acids: CASSIGTSGGAGFF.

V and J are TRBV28 and TRBJ1-1, with unresolved D. Germline CDR1 reads MDHEN; CDR2 reads SYDVKM. The CDR3 spans 15 residues. V dropped 2 bases and J dropped 5 bases, with 15 bases sitting between them. Written as DNA, the CDR3 is TGTGCCAGCAGTTTACATACGGAGGTCAAGACTGAAGCTTTCTTT. This translates into CASSLHTEVKTEAFF.

The sample holds a few counts of this clone. The chain joins TRBV27 to TRBJ2-2; TRBD2 might be the D (6 bases). The V and J ends lost 2 bases and 5 bases respectively, with 9 bases between them. Germline lookup yields CDR1 MNHEY and CDR2 SMNVEV (reference sequence). The CDR3 has 14 amino acids. The CDR3 DNA follows: TGTGCCAGCAGTTTAAGGAGGGGAACCGGGGAGCTGTTTTTT. Protein: CASSLRRGTGELFF.

The CDR3 loop is CASSPQPSGGSNEQFF. DNA for the CDR3: TGTGCCAGCTCACCACAGCCTAGCGGGGGGTCAAATGAGCAGTTCTTC. This chain connects TRBV18 to TRBJ2-1; TRBD2 matches at 11 bases. Germline V gene lookup returns CDR1 KGHSH and CDR2 LQKENI. This CDR3 is built from 16 residues. J gave up 7 bases and V 1 base, and 6 bases lay outside the gene matches.

The rearrangement links TRBV19 to TRBJ2-5, with TRBD2 matching over 9 bases. Germline lookup yields CDR1 LNHDA and CDR2 SQIVND (reference sequence). This CDR3 has 15 amino acids. Trimming took 5 bases from V and 5 from J; bases not matched to a gene: 9. The CDR3 region has the DNA TGTGCCAGTAGTCCCTTAGCGGGAGTAGACGAGACCCAGTACTTC. It yields the protein CASSPLAGVDETQYF.

This clone was seen only a few times. The genes are TRBV5-6 and TRBJ1-1, with TRBD1 identical over 8 bases. The CDR3 is 17 amino acids. Looked up from germline, CDR1 is SGHDT and CDR2 is YYEEEE. After removal of 0 bases from V and 10 bases from J, the junction contained 17 bases not matched to a gene. The CDR3 DNA is TGTGCCAGCAGCTTGGGACAGGGGTGGGTTACGGTTTCGGTAGCTTTCTTT. Its translation: CASSLGQGWVTVSVAFF.

This clone was picked up one time. The V call is TRBV2, the J call TRBJ1-2; maybe TRBD1 (6 bases). The CDR3 has 13 residues. Germline loops: CDR1 SNHLY, CDR2 FYNNEI. With 4 bases removed from V and 6 bases from J, the gap between germline ends came to 12 bases. The chain's CDR3 is CASSVDRTDGYTF. In DNA form, the CDR3 reads TGTGCCAGCAGTGTTGACAGGACGGATGGCTACACCTTC.

The CDR3 region is CASRHRVGYYGYTF. The CDR3, as DNA: TGTGCCAGCAGACACAGGGTGGGATACTATGGCTACACCTTC. This sequence joins TRBV2 and TRBJ1-2, with a weak D call TRBD1 (6 bases). Germline V gene data show CDR1 as SNHLY and CDR2 as FYNNEI. The CDR3 has 14 amino acids. V lost 6 bases and J 3 bases, leaving 14 bases between the germline ends.

The V gene is TRBV4-1, the J gene TRBJ1-5, with a tentative D call TRBD1 (6 bases). The germline CDR1 and CDR2 sequences are MGHRA and YSYEKL. V was cut by 4 bases and J by 1 base, with 23 bases left in between. The CDR3 is made up of 19 amino acids. CDR3 loop: CASSPSILYRALSNQPQHF. Here the CDR3 DNA reads TGCGCCAGCAGCCCTTCTATACTATACAGGGCCCTAAGCAATCAGCCCCAGCATTTT.

The CDR3 DNA follows: TGTGCCAGCAGTTTAAAGGCCCCCGGGGGGCGCGTCTCTGGAAACACCATATATTTT. It translates to CASSLKAPGGRVSGNTIYF. This rearrangement joins TRBV28 to TRBJ1-3, with a tentative D call TRBD1 (6 bases). The length of the CDR3 is 19 residues. V lost 2 bases, J lost 0 bases, and 20 bases lay in between. CDR1 is MDHEN and CDR2 is SYDVKM in the germline V gene.